This entry lists 22 T cell receptor beta chains sequenced from one sample in a study of blood T cell repertoires in COVID-19. The assay was immunoSEQ multiplex PCR, and TCRdb's table has in-frame clones only and misses some. The profile shows about 250,000 clones, approximately 79% of them singletons. Sequences were obtained from peripheral blood. These receptors all come from a woman aged 40 to 50 with active or convalescent COVID-19.

The rearrangement links TRBV6-5 to TRBJ1-1; 10 positions match TRBD1. This CDR3 region has 14 residues. The germline V gene encodes CDR1 MNHEY and CDR2 SVGAGI. V trimming: 7 bases; J trimming: 4 bases; junction bases outside the gene matches: 6. CDR3 in DNA: TGTGCCAGCACCTCGGACAGGGGGGGCACTGAAGCTTTCTTT. It yields the protein CASTSDRGGTEAFF.

The gene calls are TRBV4-2 and TRBJ1-2; 12 bases match TRBD1. The germline V gene encodes CDR1 LGHNA and CDR2 YNFKEQ. V lost 4 bases to trimming and J lost 4 bases; unmatched junction nucleotides: 7. This CDR3 has 16 amino acids. The CDR3 reads CASSPRGTGGTYGYTF. CDR3 bases: TGTGCCAGCAGCCCGAGGGGGACAGGGGGCACCTATGGCTACACCTTC.

This clone was detected only a few times. The chain has TRBV9 and TRBJ1-2; 7 nucleotides align to TRBD1. V gave up 0 bases and J gave up 4 bases; unmatched junction bases: 3. Germline V gives CDR1 SGDLS, CDR2 YYNGEE. CDR3 length: 14 residues. CDR3 residues: CASSVERGLYGYTF. The CDR3 bases are TGTGCCAGCAGCGTAGAGAGGGGGCTCTATGGCTACACCTTC. The full variable domain, with the rest looked up from reference TRBV9 and TRBJ1-2, is DSGVTQTPKHLITATGQRVTLRCSPRSGDLSVYWYQQSLDQGLQFLIQYYNGEERAKGNILERFSAQQFPDLHSELNLSSLELGDSALYFCASSVERGLYGYTFGSGTRLTVV.

The rearrangement uses TRBV4-1 and TRBJ1-5, with TRBD1 matching over 8 bases. The CDR3 runs to 14 residues. CDR1 and CDR2 from the germline V gene are MGHRA and YSYEKL. After removal of 2 bases from V and 9 bases from J, the junction contained 6 bases not matched to a gene. CDR3 sequence reads: CASSQTGGDGPQHF. In DNA, the CDR3 is TGCGCCAGCAGCCAAACAGGGGGGGACGGGCCCCAGCATTTT.

The chain employs TRBV3-1 (or the pseudogene TRBV3-2) and TRBJ1-2; 8 bases match TRBD1. Germline trimming cut 0 bases from V and 6 bases from J; bases unmatched to any gene: 12. CDR1 LGHDT and CDR2 YNNKEL come from the germline V gene (reference sequence). This CDR3 is built from 17 residues. The CDR3 bases are TGTGCCAGCAGCCAAGATGCTTCCGGGGGGACAGGACATGGCTACACCTTC. This gives the protein CASSQDASGGTGHGYTF.

This clone has a single count. The rearrangement joins TRBV12-3 or TRBV12-4 to TRBJ1-5, with D possibly being TRBD1 (6 bases). The germline V and J ends were trimmed by 3 bases and 11 bases, with 11 bases remaining between them. This CDR3 is built from 12 residues. The CDR3 DNA is TGTGCCAGCAGTTTGTTTGCAGGGGCCCAGCATTTT. Translated: CASSLFAGAQHF.

The chain carries TRBV6-2 or TRBV6-3 and TRBJ2-1, with 12 bases fitting TRBD2. Per germline, CDR1 MNHEY and CDR2 SVGEGT. The CDR3 consists of 16 residues. V shed 2 bases and J 4 bases; nucleotides not matched to a gene: 3. The CDR3 nucleotides are TGTGCCAGCAGTTACGGACTAGCGGGGCGGTACAATGAGCAGTTCTTC. This sequence encodes CASSYGLAGRYNEQFF.

The chain is built from TRBV6-5 and TRBJ1-2, with 11 positions matching TRBD1. The CDR3 loop spans 15 amino acids. The germline V gene has CDR1 MNHEY and CDR2 SVGAGI. V shed 5 bases and J 8 bases; nucleotides not matched to a gene: 10. This chain's CDR3 is CASSKNTDRGQGYTF. Here the CDR3 DNA reads TGTGCCAGCAGTAAAAATACGGACAGGGGGCAAGGCTACACCTTC.

The count of this clone is one. V gene TRBV19 combines with J gene TRBJ2-2; 7 nucleotides agree with TRBD1. The germline gives CDR1 LNHDA, CDR2 SQIVND (reference sequence). The CDR3 covers 14 residues. After removal of 3 bases from V and 7 bases from J, the junction contained 5 bases not matched to a gene. The CDR3 loop reads CASSMTGSGGELFF. Written as DNA, the CDR3 is TGTGCCAGTAGTATGACAGGGTCGGGCGGGGAGCTGTTTTTT.

The genes are TRBV30 and TRBJ1-5; D not certain. The CDR3 sequence is 12 residues long. Trimming removed 6 bases at V and 5 bases at J, with 11 bases between. Germline CDR1 and CDR2: GTSNPN and SVGIG (reference sequence). The DNA for the CDR3 is TGTGCCTGCGGGAGTGGGGATCAGCCCCAGCATTTT. It specifies CACGSGDQPQHF.

The rearrangement joins TRBV2 to TRBJ2-5; no firm D call. The V and J ends lost 7 bases and 5 bases respectively, with 17 bases between them. Germline values: CDR1 SNHLY, CDR2 FYNNEI. The CDR3 is 14 amino acids. The CDR3 DNA follows: TGTGCCAGCACCTGGTCAGCTAGTAGGGAGACCCAGTACTTC. Its protein is CASTWSASRETQYF.

The chain is built from TRBV3-1 (or the pseudogene TRBV3-2) and TRBJ1-6; D unresolved. V lost 4 bases to trimming and J lost 7 bases, with 8 bases between them. Germline V gene sequence: CDR1 LGHDT, CDR2 YNNKEL (reference sequence). The CDR3 extends over 13 amino acids. The CDR3 sequence is CASSPDGNSPLHF. CDR3 sequence (DNA): TGTGCCAGCAGCCCCGACGGGAATTCACCCCTCCACTTT.

The rearrangement joins TRBV2 to TRBJ1-2; 7 bases are shared with TRBD1. The V gene's germline CDR1 is SNHLY and CDR2 FYNNEI. J lost 0 bases, V lost 4 bases, and 8 bases had no gene match. There are 16 residues in the CDR3. The CDR3 reads CASSARQGTSNYGYTF. CDR3 bases: TGTGCCAGCAGTGCTAGACAGGGTACTTCTAACTATGGCTACACCTTC.

The rearrangement uses TRBV14 and TRBJ2-2; 11 bases align to TRBD1. This CDR3 comprises 16 residues. The V and J ends lost 1 base and 2 bases, in that order; junction bases with no gene match: 0. Germline values: CDR1 SGHDN, CDR2 FVKESK. The CDR3 bases are TGTGCCAGCAGCCAAGGGACAGGGGGCAACACCGGGGAGCTGTTTTTT. It yields the protein CASSQGTGGNTGELFF.

This chain links TRBV30 with TRBJ1-1; 10 bases map to TRBD1. The germline V gene has CDR1 GTSNPN and CDR2 SVGIG (reference sequence). The CDR3 contains 12 residues. The CDR3 DNA follows: TGTGCTAATACGGGACAGGGGTCTGAAGCTTTCTTT. It translates to CANTGQGSEAFF.

The V call is TRBV7-2, the J call TRBJ2-2, with unresolved D. V lost 1 base to trimming and J lost 2 bases, with 5 bases between them. The CDR3 is 14 residues long. Germline V gene lookup returns CDR1 SGHTA and CDR2 FQGNSA. The CDR3: CASSLEANTGELFF. For the CDR3, the DNA is TGTGCCAGCAGCTTAGAAGCAAACACCGGGGAGCTGTTTTTT.

The chain carries TRBV28 and TRBJ1-1; perhaps TRBD1 as D (6 bases). V shed 2 bases and J shed 0 bases, with 7 bases lying between them. There are 14 residues in the CDR3. Germline V CDR1 and CDR2: MDHEN, SYDVKM. The CDR3 region has the DNA TGTGCCAGCAGTTTAGGGACACTGAACACTGAAGCTTTCTTT. Translation gives CASSLGTLNTEAFF. Based on the CDR3 plus reference TRBV28 and TRBJ1-1, the full variable domain is DVKVTQSSRYLVKRTGEKVFLECVQDMDHENMFWYRQDPGLGLRLIYFSYDVKMKEKGDIPEGYSVSREKKERFSLILESASTNQTSMYLCASSLGTLNTEAFFGQGTRLTVV.

The genes are TRBV11-1 and TRBJ2-1, with a possible D match to TRBD1 (6 bases). The CDR3 length is 15 residues. Looked up from germline, CDR1 is SGHAT and CDR2 is FQDESV (reference sequence). Trimming stripped 6 bases from V and 3 bases from J, with 15 bases between. CDR3 coding DNA: TGTGCCAGCAGAGGCTGGGACACGGACTACAATGAGCAGTTCTTC. Amino acid sequence: CASRGWDTDYNEQFF.

The chain is built from TRBV7-3 and TRBJ1-5; 9 nucleotides agree with TRBD1. The CDR3 consists of 14 residues. Germline CDR1 is SGHTA and CDR2 is FQGTGA. V was clipped by 5 bases and J by 6 bases; unmatched bases: 5. This CDR3 reads CASSPTGGGQPQHF. In DNA, the CDR3 is TGTGCCAGCAGCCCGACAGGGGGGGGTCAGCCCCAGCATTTT.

The chain has TRBV5-1 and TRBJ1-1; no definite D call. The CDR3 has 12 amino acids. V was pared by 5 bases and J by 0 bases, with 5 bases between. The germline CDR1 and CDR2 sequences are SGHRS and YFSETQ. CDR3 protein: CASSEMNTEAFF. Here the CDR3 DNA reads TGCGCCAGCAGTGAGATGAACACTGAAGCTTTCTTT. Full variable domain (missing parts from reference TRBV5-1 and TRBJ1-1): KAGVTQTPRYLIKTRGQQVTLSCSPISGHRSVSWYQQTPGQGLQFLFEYFSETQRNKGNFPGRFSGRQFSNSRSEMNVSTLELGDSALYLCASSEMNTEAFFGQGTRLTVV.

The V call is TRBV9, the J call TRBJ2-2; D is uncertain. The CDR3 has 13 residues. The V and J ends lost 3 bases and 4 bases respectively, with 7 bases between them. The germline V gene encodes CDR1 SGDLS and CDR2 YYNGEE. This CDR3 reads CASSGAGTGELFF. CDR3 bases: TGTGCCAGCAGCGGAGCTGGCACCGGGGAGCTGTTTTTT.

V is TRBV19 and J is TRBJ1-5, with D hard to call. This CDR3 spans 15 amino acids. Trimming stripped 6 bases from V and 0 bases from J, with 12 bases between. Germline assignment: CDR1 LNHDA and CDR2 SQIVND (reference sequence). CDR3 residues: CASSTTYYSNQPQHF. For the CDR3, the DNA is TGTGCCAGTAGCACGACATATTATAGCAATCAGCCCCAGCATTTT.